This entry lists 9 T cell receptor beta chains sequenced from one sample in a study. Some clones are missing from TCRdb's copy, which holds only in-frame ones; the method was immunoSEQ multiplex PCR. The profile covers 40,000 to 55,000 clones, with 85% to 95% appearing a single time and about 10% taken by the ten largest. Input material: PBMCs. The receptors stem from a man aged 35 to 55 with rheumatoid arthritis.

Here the CDR3 reads CASTLGGHDTQYF. CDR3 DNA sequence: TGTGCCAGCACCCTTGGGGGTCACGATACGCAGTATTTT. The rearrangement links TRBV28 to TRBJ2-3; tentatively, D is TRBD1 or TRBD2 (5 bases each). CDR1 is MDHEN, CDR2 SYDVKM, per germline. Trimming shortened V by 7 bases and J by 6 bases, and 14 bases separated the two germline ends. The CDR3 runs to 13 residues.

The J gene is TRBJ2-1, the V gene TRBV5-1; D is tentatively TRBD1 or TRBD2 (5 bases each). CDR3 length: 12 amino acids. CDR1 is SGHRS and CDR2 is YFSETQ in the germline V gene. The V gene lost 0 bases and the J gene lost 14 bases, with 12 bases spanning the gap. The CDR3 DNA sequence: TGCGCCAGCAGCTTGGAGGGGACGGAGAAGTTCTTC. Translation gives CASSLEGTEKFF.

J is TRBJ2-7 and V is TRBV6-5; D may match TRBD1 or TRBD2 (5 bases each). V was clipped by 5 bases and J by 0 bases, with 14 bases between them. The germline V gene has CDR1 MNHEY and CDR2 SVGAGI. The CDR3 contains 15 residues. The CDR3 spells CASSRGVASSYEQYF. In DNA form, the CDR3 reads TGTGCCAGCAGTCGAGGGGTGGCCTCCTCCTACGAGCAGTACTTC.

J is TRBJ1-4 and V is TRBV3-1 (or the pseudogene TRBV3-2), with 7 positions matching TRBD1. J gave up 0 bases and V 4 bases, and 5 bases lay outside the gene matches. The CDR3 is made up of 16 amino acids. Germline V CDR1 and CDR2: LGHDT, YNNKEL (reference sequence). The CDR3 protein is CASSRKTGSTNEKLFF. The CDR3 coding sequence is TGTGCCAGCAGCCGAAAGACAGGGTCAACTAATGAAAAACTGTTTTTT.

The CDR3 DNA reads as TGTGCCAGCAGTTTAGTAGACGGATACTACGAGCAGTACTTC. Translated, it gives CASSLVDGYYEQYF. This chain joins TRBV28 and TRBJ2-7; D is undetermined. The CDR3 sequence is 14 residues long. Deletions cut 2 bases from V and 3 bases from J, with 11 bases between. Germline-derived CDR1 and CDR2 are MDHEN and SYDVKM. Based on the CDR3 plus reference TRBV28 and TRBJ2-7, the full variable domain is DVKVTQSSRYLVKRTGEKVFLECVQDMDHENMFWYRQDPGLGLRLIYFSYDVKMKEKGDIPEGYSVSREKKERFSLILESASTNQTSMYLCASSLVDGYYEQYFGPGTRLTVT.

The V gene is TRBV29-1, the J gene TRBJ2-1, with D hard to call. V dropped 4 bases and J dropped 9 bases, with 7 bases sitting between them. Germline CDR1 is SQVTM and CDR2 is ANQGSEA. The CDR3 runs 10 residues. The CDR3 bases are TGCAGCGTTGTTCTCTTTGAGCAGTTCTTC. Residues: CSVVLFEQFF.

V and J are TRBV30 and TRBJ2-7, with D possibly matching TRBD1 (5 bases). V was trimmed by 0 bases and J by 9 bases, leaving 12 bases between them. This CDR3 is 12 amino acids long. Per the germline V gene, CDR1 is GTSNPN and CDR2 is SVGIG (reference sequence). The CDR3 protein is CAWSVTADTQYF. CDR3 DNA sequence: TGTGCCTGGAGTGTAACCGCGGACACGCAGTACTTC.

This clone was counted a few times. The chain recombines TRBV10-2 with TRBJ2-2, with D tentatively TRBD1 (6 bases). Germline CDR1 reads WSHSY; CDR2 reads SAAADI. V lost 2 bases to trimming and J lost 3 bases, with 10 bases between them. The CDR3 runs to 15 residues. The CDR3 loop is CASSEGQRYTGELFF. The DNA of the CDR3 is TGCGCCAGCAGTGAGGGACAGCGGTACACCGGGGAGCTGTTTTTT.

This clone was observed once. The rearrangement uses TRBV29-1 and TRBJ2-7, with TRBD1 as a possible D gene (5 bases). In germline, CDR1 is SQVTM, CDR2 ANQGSEA. V shed 4 bases and J shed 5 bases, with 21 bases lying between them. This CDR3 region has 15 residues. The CDR3 DNA reads TGCAGCGTTGGGACCACGGAGACAGTATTCCACGAGCAGTACTTC. Protein sequence: CSVGTTETVFHEQYF.